The 27 T cell receptor beta chains below all came from one sample that was sequenced in a study of blood T cell repertoires in COVID-19. The repertoire was sequenced with immunoSEQ multiplex PCR; TCRdb's copy has only in-frame clones and lacks some. Of some 150,000 clones in the sample, 87% were seen once. Material for sequencing was peripheral blood. All receptors derive from a man younger than 30 with active or convalescent COVID-19.

The rearrangement links TRBV13 to TRBJ2-1; maybe TRBD1 (5 bases). There are 14 residues in the CDR3. Trimming cost V 5 bases and J 1 base, with 9 bases left between them. Germline V gene lookup returns CDR1 PRHDT and CDR2 FYEKMQ (reference sequence). CDR3 sequence reads: CASSLRASYNEQFF. In DNA form, the CDR3 reads TGTGCCAGCAGCCTCAGGGCATCCTACAATGAGCAGTTCTTC. The full variable domain, completed using reference TRBV13 and TRBJ2-1, is AAGVIQSPRHLIKEKRETATLKCYPIPRHDTVYWYQQGPGQDPQFLISFYEKMQSDKGSIPDRFSAQQFSDYHSELNMSSLELGDSALYFCASSLRASYNEQFFGPGTRLTVL.

J is TRBJ2-2 and V is TRBV15, with TRBD2 matching 7 bases. The CDR3 sequence is 15 residues long. J lost 3 bases, V lost 2 bases, and 3 bases had no gene match. The germline CDR1 and CDR2 sequences are LNHNV and YYDKDF (reference sequence). In DNA form, the CDR3 reads TGTGCCACCAGCAGACAGGGAGGGGACACCGGGGAGCTGTTTTTT. Its translation: CATSRQGGDTGELFF.

CDR3 bases: TGTGCCACCAGTGATTATAGCGGGAAGAGCGGAATTACAAAGTACAATGAGCAGTTCTTC. It yields the protein CATSDYSGKSGITKYNEQFF. The J gene is TRBJ2-1, the V gene TRBV24-1, with 8 positions matching TRBD2. V was pared by 2 bases and J by 4 bases, with 18 bases of the junction left unmatched. This CDR3 is built from 20 residues. The V gene's germline CDR1 is KGHDR and CDR2 SFDVKD.

This clone showed up just once. The gene calls are TRBV3-1 (or the pseudogene TRBV3-2) and TRBJ1-2, with 7 bases lining up with TRBD1. The CDR3 is 13 residues long. Losses at the gene ends were 2 bases for V and 7 bases for J; bases not matched to a gene: 4. The germline V gene has CDR1 LGHDT and CDR2 YNNKEL (reference sequence). The chain's CDR3 is CASSQRQGRGYTF. The DNA for the CDR3 is TGTGCCAGCAGCCAAAGACAGGGTCGTGGCTACACCTTC.

V and J are TRBV11-2 and TRBJ1-2; D ambiguous. Germline CDR1 SGHAT, CDR2 FQNNGV. The CDR3 loop spans 15 amino acids. Trimming left V 0 bases short and J 8 bases short, with 16 bases between. In DNA form, the CDR3 reads TGTGCCAGCAGCTTAGATCGTGTGGTAGTGTGGGGCTACACCTTC. Translating it yields CASSLDRVVVWGYTF.

The V call is TRBV27, the J call TRBJ1-5; D remains ambiguous. V was pared by 2 bases and J by 2 bases, with 7 bases between. Per germline, CDR1 MNHEY and CDR2 SMNVEV (reference sequence). This CDR3 is built from 14 residues. CDR3 protein: CASSLGMGNQPQHF. The CDR3, as DNA: TGTGCCAGCAGTTTAGGCATGGGCAATCAGCCCCAGCATTTT.

The chain links TRBV5-4 to TRBJ2-3; 9 bases are shared with TRBD2. Germline V gene lookup returns CDR1 SGHNT and CDR2 YYREEE (reference sequence). The trim removed 4 bases at V and 4 bases at J, leaving 7 bases unmatched. The CDR3 has 15 residues. CDR3 sequence: CASSPGGLASDTQYF. DNA of the CDR3: TGTGCCAGCAGCCCCGGGGGACTAGCATCAGATACGCAGTATTTT.

The chain employs TRBV7-2 and TRBJ1-1; unclear D gene. With 2 bases removed from V and 2 bases from J, the gap between germline ends came to 12 bases. The CDR3 covers 15 residues. Germline CDR1 SGHTA, CDR2 FQGNSA. The CDR3 region has the DNA TGTGCCAGCAGCTTATTTCAGGTCTTCAACACTGAAGCTTTCTTT. It is translated as CASSLFQVFNTEAFF.

This chain connects TRBV5-4 to TRBJ2-3; D is perhaps TRBD2 (6 bases). Deletions cut 0 bases from V and 6 bases from J, with 26 bases between. Germline V lookup: CDR1 SGHNT, CDR2 YYREEE (reference sequence). The CDR3 covers 19 residues. The CDR3 reads CASSLGLDGAQVEGDTQYF. CDR3 nucleotide sequence: TGTGCCAGCAGCTTGGGACTAGACGGGGCTCAGGTGGAAGGTGATACGCAGTATTTT.

This rearrangement joins TRBV27 to TRBJ2-6, with D uncertain. The CDR3 runs 14 residues. V shed 6 bases and J shed 1 base, with 7 bases lying between them. From germline, CDR1 is MNHEY and CDR2 SMNVEV (reference sequence). CDR3 nucleotide sequence: TGTGCCAGCAGCCTCAGTTCTGGGGCCAACGTCCTGACTTTC. Translating it yields CASSLSSGANVLTF.

CDR3 DNA sequence: TGTGCCACCAGCAGAGATACGGGTATGAACACTGAAGCTTTCTTT. It specifies CATSRDTGMNTEAFF. This rearrangement joins TRBV15 to TRBJ1-1; D call uncertain. The germline CDR1 and CDR2 sequences are LNHNV and YYDKDF (reference sequence). The CDR3 has 15 residues. Trimming cost V 0 bases and J 0 bases, with 8 bases left between them.

The gene calls are TRBV15 and TRBJ2-7, with TRBD2 matching over 10 bases. The CDR3 is 13 residues long. CDR1 is LNHNV and CDR2 is YYDKDF in the germline V gene (reference sequence). J lost 0 bases, V lost 9 bases, and 2 bases had no gene match. As DNA, the CDR3 is TGTGCCACGGTAGCGGGGGGCTCCTACGAGCAGTACTTC. Amino acids: CATVAGGSYEQYF.

This sequence joins TRBV18 and TRBJ2-2, with TRBD1 identical over 8 bases. Germline V CDR1 and CDR2: KGHSH, LQKENI. Trimming took 3 bases from V and 0 from J; bases not matched to a gene: 6. The CDR3 consists of 17 residues. The CDR3 DNA sequence: TGTGCCAGCTCACCCCTGGGGGGACAGGCGAACACCGGGGAGCTGTTTTTT. Encoded protein: CASSPLGGQANTGELFF.

The J gene is TRBJ2-7, the V gene TRBV11-3, with 14 bases fitting TRBD2. CDR3 length equals 16 residues. Trimming removed 9 bases from V and 1 base from J; junction bases left unmatched: 8. In germline, CDR1 is SGHNT, CDR2 YENEEA. Here the CDR3 reads CARRLAGGRGSYEQYF. The CDR3, as DNA: TGTGCCAGGAGACTAGCGGGAGGGCGGGGGTCCTACGAGCAGTACTTC.

The rearrangement uses TRBV5-1 and TRBJ1-3; 10 bases are a match to TRBD1. J was trimmed by 7 bases and V by 4 bases; bases with no gene match: 11. The CDR3 has 16 residues. Germline V lookup: CDR1 SGHRS, CDR2 YFSETQ. The CDR3 nucleotides are TGCGCCAGCAGCGACCAGAGACAGGGGGCGGGCAACACCATATATTTT. As protein: CASSDQRQGAGNTIYF.

This clone appeared a single time. V usage is TRBV9 and J usage is TRBJ2-3, with a possible D match to TRBD2 (5 bases). Looked up from germline, CDR1 is SGDLS and CDR2 is YYNGEE. Trimming removed 4 bases from V and 4 bases from J, with 13 bases in between. CDR3 length: 14 amino acids. The CDR3 here is CASSSPRGPDTQYF. The CDR3 DNA sequence: TGTGCCAGCAGCTCACCCCGGGGTCCAGATACGCAGTATTTT.

This chain connects TRBV6-5 to TRBJ1-2, with D tentatively TRBD1 (5 bases). Germline CDR1 MNHEY, CDR2 SVGAGI. The CDR3 runs to 15 residues. The V end lost 7 bases, the J end lost 4 bases, and 19 bases lay between the germline ends. DNA for the CDR3: TGTGCCAGCATCCCGTGGCAGGGTGAGCCCTATGGCTACACCTTC. Protein product: CASIPWQGEPYGYTF.

V usage is TRBV7-3 and J usage is TRBJ2-2, with D possibly being TRBD1 (6 bases). The CDR3 contains 16 residues. The germline V gene encodes CDR1 SGHTA and CDR2 FQGTGA. V was trimmed by 5 bases and J by 2 bases, leaving 15 bases between them. The CDR3 nucleotides are TGTGCCAGCAGCCCCCAAGGGACAATAAACACCGGGGAGCTGTTTTTT. Encoded protein: CASSPQGTINTGELFF.

The chain joins TRBV7-2 to TRBJ2-7; TRBD2 agrees at 12 bases. The CDR3 sequence is 17 residues long. J lost 2 bases, V lost 1 base, and 6 bases had no gene match. Germline CDR1 reads SGHTA; CDR2 reads FQGNSA. The CDR3 region has the DNA TGTGCCAGCAGCTTAGGTCTAGCGGGAGGGTTCACCTACGAGCAGTACTTC. Translated: CASSLGLAGGFTYEQYF.

J is TRBJ2-1 and V is TRBV5-6; 8 bases are shared with TRBD2. The germline V gene has CDR1 SGHDT and CDR2 YYEEEE. CDR3 size: 17 residues. V shed 0 bases and J 0 bases; nucleotides not matched to a gene: 5. The CDR3 reads CASSLALAASSYNEQFF. The CDR3, as DNA: TGTGCCAGCAGCTTGGCACTAGCGGCGAGCTCCTACAATGAGCAGTTCTTC.

This clone was seen once. V usage is TRBV28 and J usage is TRBJ2-7; 8 nucleotides agree with TRBD1. CDR1 is MDHEN, CDR2 SYDVKM, per germline. The CDR3 runs 14 residues. V trimming: 6 bases; J trimming: 4 bases; junction bases outside the gene matches: 8. The CDR3 is CASRDAGGAYEQYV. CDR3 DNA sequence: TGTGCCAGCAGGGACGCAGGGGGCGCGTACGAGCAGTACGTC.

The CDR3 sequence is CASSLSSAPMPGNTIYF. CDR3 in DNA: TGTGCCAGCAGTTTATCGTCAGCGCCCATGCCTGGAAACACCATATATTTT. The rearrangement uses TRBV27 and TRBJ1-3; D gene uncertain. The CDR3 length is 17 residues. The germline V gene has CDR1 MNHEY and CDR2 SMNVEV (reference sequence). The V end was cut by 0 bases, the J end by 2 bases, with 14 bases between.

This clone was seen once. This chain links TRBV5-1 with TRBJ1-2; D might be TRBD1 (6 bases). Germline V gene sequence: CDR1 SGHRS, CDR2 YFSETQ. With 5 bases removed from V and 4 bases from J, the gap between germline ends came to 15 bases. CDR3 length: 14 residues. CDR3 amino acids: CASSIAGDGYGYTF. The CDR3 DNA reads as TGCGCCAGCAGTATTGCAGGGGATGGCTATGGCTACACCTTC.

In its sample, this clone is medium-sized (0.01 to 0.1%). The genes are TRBV5-6 and TRBJ2-2, with TRBD2 identical over 14 bases. Germline V gives CDR1 SGHDT, CDR2 YYEEEE. With V trimmed by 3 bases and J by 2 bases, 3 bases remained unmatched. The CDR3 loop spans 17 amino acids. DNA for the CDR3: TGTGCCAGCAGCTGGGGACTAGCGGGGGAAAACACCGGGGAGCTGTTTTTT. It encodes CASSWGLAGENTGELFF.

The V call is TRBV7-9, the J call TRBJ2-5; TRBD1 matches 10 bases. Germline CDR1 is SEHNR and CDR2 is FQNEAQ (reference sequence). The CDR3 runs to 15 residues. V shed 6 bases and J 4 bases; nucleotides not matched to a gene: 8. CDR3 nucleotide sequence: TGTGCCAGCAGGGACGACAGGGGGCTTGTAGAGACCCAGTACTTC. It is translated as CASRDDRGLVETQYF.

The rearrangement uses TRBV4-2 and TRBJ2-2; no firm D call. CDR3 length: 16 amino acids. Germline-derived CDR1 and CDR2 are LGHNA and YNFKEQ. Trimming left V 0 bases short and J 0 bases short, with 8 bases between. For the CDR3, the DNA is TGTGCCAGCAGCCAAGAGCGGAATTCGAACACCGGGGAGCTGTTTTTT. Its protein is CASSQERNSNTGELFF.

The chain recombines TRBV13 with TRBJ1-2; 9 bases line up with TRBD1. The CDR3 runs 15 residues. Germline values: CDR1 PRHDT, CDR2 FYEKMQ (reference sequence). The trim removed 5 bases at V and 6 bases at J, leaving 10 bases unmatched. The CDR3 region is CASSPTGQGVDGYTF. The CDR3 DNA reads as TGTGCCAGCAGCCCTACGGGACAGGGAGTTGATGGCTACACCTTC.